This passage covers 4 T cell receptor beta chains from one sample sequenced in a study of human T cells and chemical hapten exposure. Indicated time point: patch test 1, 2 weeks after DPC sensitization. Treatment of the sample: therapeutic diphenylcyclopropenone sensitization with weekly scalp DPC. Using its own MiXCR run on the RACE reads, TCRdb lists one record per CDR3 protein. Here the sample spans 370,000 or so distinct CDR3 sequences, approximately 4.4% being singletons. The starting material was whole blood, obtained in connection with sensitization to the hapten diphenylcyclopropenone (DPC). These receptors all come from a woman aged 45-60 years with alopecia areata. Some clones in this sample may be carry-over from other donors' samples.

This clonotype occurred many times. The genes are TRBV29-1 and TRBJ2-3; 9 bases agree with TRBD1. The CDR3 totals 13 residues. Germline CDR1 and CDR2: SQVTM and ANQGSEA. The V gene end was trimmed by 7 bases and the J gene end by 4 bases; junction bases not matched to a gene: 6. CDR3 coding DNA: TGCAGCGGTGGGACAGGGAGAGCAGATACGCAGTATTTT. Translated: CSGGTGRADTQYF.

This clonotype was recorded many times. The J gene is TRBJ2-3, the V gene TRBV6-2 or TRBV6-3, with a possible D match to TRBD2 (5 bases). CDR1 MNHEY and CDR2 SVGEGT come from the germline V gene. The CDR3 runs to 15 residues. V was clipped by 0 bases and J by 2 bases, with 9 bases between them. DNA for the CDR3: TGTGCCAGCAGTTACTCCCGGGAAAACACAGATACGCAGTATTTT. Amino acids: CASSYSRENTDTQYF.

The chain joins TRBV6-1 to TRBJ2-3; D may be TRBD1 (6 bases). This CDR3 has 12 residues. The V and J ends lost 1 base and 11 bases respectively, with 10 bases between them. The germline V gene has CDR1 MNHNS and CDR2 SASEGT. CDR3 in amino acids: CASSEGGQRQYF. The CDR3 DNA sequence: TGTGCCAGCAGTGAAGGGGGGCAGAGGCAGTATTTT.

This clonotype was picked up many times. The chain links TRBV20-1 to TRBJ2-1; D remains unclear. Trimming shortened V by 7 bases and J by 0 bases, and 10 bases separated the two germline ends. This CDR3 has 13 residues. Germline assignment: CDR1 DFQATT and CDR2 SNEGSKA (reference sequence). The CDR3 nucleotides read TGCAGTGTGGGCGCCCTCTCCTACAATGAGCAGTTCTTC. Residues: CSVGALSYNEQFF.